The 32 T cell receptor beta chains presented below share a single source sample, sequenced in a study of shared clonotypes between healthy human individuals. Measured with immunoSEQ multiplex PCR; TCRdb has only the in-frame clones, and not every one. The table shows some 2,000,000 clones, with 85% to 95% occurring only once. Material: naive CD4+ T cells sorted from blood. Subset denoted: CD45RA+ positively selected. Every receptor here comes from a man aged 18 to 29 in good health.

The rearrangement uses TRBV6-5 and TRBJ2-2, with 10 bases lining up with TRBD1. Germline assignment: CDR1 MNHEY and CDR2 SVGAGI. The CDR3 has 15 residues. J lost 6 bases, V lost 6 bases, and 7 bases had no gene match. Here the CDR3 DNA reads TGTGCCAGCAGACGCCTAGGACAGGGGGCCGGGGAGCTGTTTTTT. Residues: CASRRLGQGAGELFF.

The rearrangement uses TRBV11-2 and TRBJ2-3; no reliable D call. Trimming left V 2 bases short and J 2 bases short, with 8 bases between. The germline CDR1 and CDR2 sequences are SGHAT and FQNNGV. This CDR3 comprises 14 residues. DNA for the CDR3: TGTGCCAGCAGCTTAAGATTAATCACAGATACGCAGTATTTT. Encoded protein: CASSLRLITDTQYF. Using reference TRBV11-2 and TRBJ2-3 for the parts outside the CDR3, the full variable domain is EAGVAQSPRYKIIEKRQSVAFWCNPISGHATLYWYQQILGQGPKLLIQFQNNGVVDDSQLPKDRFSAERLKGVDSTLKIQPAKLEDSAVYLCASSLRLITDTQYFGPGTRLTVL.

The CDR3 bases are TGTGCCAGCAGTTACGGAAGAGGGGTCGGCTACGAGCAGTACTTC. It codes for CASSYGRGVGYEQYF. The chain uses TRBV6-5 and TRBJ2-7, with D perhaps given as TRBD1 or TRBD2 (5 bases each). The germline V gene has CDR1 MNHEY and CDR2 SVGAGI. This CDR3 has 15 amino acids. V was trimmed by 2 bases and J by 3 bases, leaving 14 bases between them.

The V call is TRBV6-6, the J call TRBJ1-2, with 8 bases aligning to TRBD1. The CDR3 totals 16 residues. Germline lookup yields CDR1 MNHNY and CDR2 SVGAGI (reference sequence). The V and J ends lost 5 bases and 4 bases, in that order; junction bases with no gene match: 12. In DNA form, the CDR3 reads TGTGCCAGCAGTGGCGTGACAGGGGACGAGGGCTATGGCTACACCTTC. This codes for CASSGVTGDEGYGYTF.

This chain joins TRBV7-2 and TRBJ1-1; D not resolved. Germline V gives CDR1 SGHTA, CDR2 FQGNSA. Trimming left V 3 bases short and J 5 bases short, with 13 bases between. The CDR3 covers 14 residues. The CDR3 DNA reads as TGTGCCAGCAGCTTTTCCCAGAGTCGAACTGAAGCTTTCTTT. Its translation is CASSFSQSRTEAFF.

This chain joins TRBV28 and TRBJ2-7; the match to TRBD1 covers 9 bases. Unmatched junction bases numbered 14, after V lost 7 bases and J lost 1 base. Looked up from germline, CDR1 is MDHEN and CDR2 is SYDVKM. The CDR3 covers 17 residues. CDR3 residues: CASTTTPGQGPSYEQYF. DNA for the CDR3: TGTGCCAGCACCACGACTCCGGGACAGGGTCCTTCCTACGAGCAGTACTTC.

On this clone: The sample has other DNA sequences that encode this CDR3 too. This chain joins TRBV27 and TRBJ1-5; tentatively, D is TRBD1 (5 bases). This CDR3 comprises 15 residues. Per germline, CDR1 MNHEY and CDR2 SMNVEV (reference sequence). Trimming stripped 4 bases from V and 2 bases from J, with 12 bases between. CDR3 residues: CASSSGTGGNQPQHF. The CDR3 coding sequence is TGTGCCAGCAGTTCCGGGACGGGAGGCAATCAGCCCCAGCATTTT.

V gene TRBV6-4 combines with J gene TRBJ2-7; D tentatively fits TRBD1 or TRBD2 (5 bases each). This CDR3 is built from 13 residues. CDR1 and CDR2 from the germline V gene are MRHNA and SNTAGT. The CDR3 DNA reads TGTGCAAGGTTCCTCCATGGGGGAGTCGAGCAGTACTTC. This encodes CARFLHGGVEQYF.

The V gene is TRBV7-9, the J gene TRBJ1-6, with 9 bases that match TRBD1. Germline loops: CDR1 SEHNR, CDR2 FQNEAQ (reference sequence). V was clipped by 1 base and J by 10 bases; unmatched bases: 5. This CDR3 is built from 15 residues. The DNA of the CDR3 is TGTGCCAGCAGCTTAGGGGGACAGGGCGGCTCACCCCTCCACTTT. This codes for CASSLGGQGGSPLHF.

The chain links TRBV19 to TRBJ1-2, with a possible D match to TRBD1 (6 bases). The CDR3 covers 17 residues. Trimming shortened V by 4 bases and J by 4 bases, and 22 bases separated the two germline ends. Per the germline V gene, CDR1 is LNHDA and CDR2 is SQIVND (reference sequence). CDR3 DNA sequence: TGTGCCAGTAGTAGGGAACAAACACAGGGTTGGGGCTATGGCTACACCTTC. Translation: CASSREQTQGWGYGYTF.

The chain uses TRBV2 and TRBJ2-7; 7 nucleotides align to TRBD1. There are 14 residues in the CDR3. Trimming removed 6 bases from V and 1 base from J; junction bases left unmatched: 6. The germline V gene has CDR1 SNHLY and CDR2 FYNNEI. Here the CDR3 reads CASRERTGSYEQYF. The CDR3 DNA is TGTGCCAGCAGAGAAAGGACAGGTTCCTACGAGCAGTACTTC.

This chain uses TRBV30 with TRBJ1-6; D is unclear. The V gene lost 4 bases and the J gene lost 6 bases, with 16 bases spanning the gap. The CDR3 is 15 amino acids. Looked up from germline, CDR1 is GTSNPN and CDR2 is SVGIG (reference sequence). CDR3 region: CAWIPPGPINSPLHF. As DNA, the CDR3 is TGTGCCTGGATCCCGCCGGGCCCCATTAATTCACCCCTCCACTTT. The full variable domain, rest sourced from reference TRBV30 and TRBJ1-6, is SQTIHQWPATLVQPVGSPLSLECTVEGTSNPNLYWYRQAAGRGLQLLFYSVGIGQISSEVPQNLSASRPQDRQFILSSKKLLLSDSGFYLCAWIPPGPINSPLHFGNGTRLTVT.

This chain joins TRBV14 and TRBJ2-3; 9 positions match TRBD1. Unmatched junction bases numbered 8, after V lost 4 bases and J lost 6 bases. The CDR3 spans 15 residues. CDR1 is SGHDN and CDR2 is FVKESK in the germline V gene. CDR3 loop: CASSRMGQGRDTQYF. CDR3 nucleotide sequence: TGTGCCAGCAGCCGAATGGGACAGGGCCGGGATACGCAGTATTTT.

As for this clone: Other DNA variants within this sample encode the same CDR3. V is TRBV7-9 and J is TRBJ1-2; TRBD1 is a possible D gene (6 bases). The CDR3 contains 12 residues. Germline CDR1 reads SEHNR; CDR2 reads FQNEAQ (reference sequence). V was pared by 4 bases and J by 7 bases, with 10 bases between. The CDR3 bases are TGTGCCAGCAGCTCCACAGGGTCTGGCTACACCTTC. Encoded protein: CASSSTGSGYTF.

The J gene is TRBJ2-3, the V gene TRBV5-6; D call uncertain. The CDR3 spans 15 residues. In germline, CDR1 is SGHDT, CDR2 YYEEEE. V lost 1 base and J lost 5, with 14 bases in between. CDR3 amino acids: CASSLSPMTLDTQYF. CDR3 sequence (DNA): TGTGCCAGCAGCTTGTCCCCGATGACTCTAGATACGCAGTATTTT.

V usage is TRBV9 and J usage is TRBJ2-1, with 13 nucleotides matching TRBD2. Germline CDR1 and CDR2: SGDLS and YYNGEE. V lost 4 bases and J lost 8; bases outside the gene matches: 6. The CDR3 extends over 15 amino acids. CDR3 DNA: TGTGCCAGCAGCTTACGGACTAGCGGGGGCGATGAGCAGTTCTTC. Protein: CASSLRTSGGDEQFF.

The genes are TRBV23-1 and TRBJ1-6; D is unclear. TRBV23-1 is annotated as an ORF whose role is uncertain. The germline V and J ends were trimmed by 3 bases and 8 bases, with 8 bases remaining between them. The CDR3 totals 13 residues. The CDR3 region is CASSQGMDSPLHF. The CDR3 DNA is TGCGCCAGCAGTCAGGGTATGGATTCACCCCTCCACTTT.

The chain is built from TRBV18 and TRBJ1-6; D gene ambiguous. Germline CDR1 is KGHSH and CDR2 is LQKENI. Trimming left V 5 bases short and J 5 bases short, with 10 bases between. The CDR3 is 14 amino acids. For the CDR3, the DNA is TGTGCCAGCTCATTCACAATGGATAATTCACCCCTCCACTTT. This gives the protein CASSFTMDNSPLHF.

The chain carries TRBV7-4 and TRBJ1-5; TRBD1 aligns across 7 bases. CDR1 and CDR2 from the germline V gene are SGHVT and SQSDAQ. CDR3 length: 14 amino acids. Germline trimming cut 4 bases from V and 6 bases from J; bases unmatched to any gene: 6. The CDR3 here is CASSSDRDAQPQHF. DNA for the CDR3: TGTGCCAGCAGCTCTGACAGGGATGCTCAGCCCCAGCATTTT.

On this clone: This CDR3 is also generated by other DNA sequences in the sample. The chain links TRBV7-2 to TRBJ2-7; D gene uncertain. CDR3 length equals 12 residues. V was trimmed by 4 bases and J by 0 bases, leaving 4 bases between them. Germline CDR1 reads SGHTA; CDR2 reads FQGNSA. The CDR3 DNA reads TGTGCCAGCAGCTACAGCTCCTACGAGCAGTACTTC. It codes for CASSYSSYEQYF.

The V call is TRBV30, the J call TRBJ1-5; perhaps TRBD1 as D (6 bases). The ends were cut back, 0 bases at V and 2 bases at J, with 17 bases in the middle. CDR3 length: 17 residues. In germline, CDR1 is GTSNPN, CDR2 SVGIG (reference sequence). As DNA, the CDR3 is TGTGCCTGGAGTGTACCCCCGGGGGCGGGCGGCAATCAGCCCCAGCATTTT. Its protein is CAWSVPPGAGGNQPQHF.

V usage is TRBV5-1 and J usage is TRBJ1-1, with no clear D. The ends were cut back, 0 bases at V and 6 bases at J, with 15 bases in the middle. CDR1 and CDR2 (germline): SGHRS, YFSETQ. The CDR3 runs 15 residues. The CDR3 nucleotides read TGCGCCAGCAGCTTGGGTGGGAAACCAGTCGCTGAAGCTTTCTTT. Its translation: CASSLGGKPVAEAFF.

This chain uses TRBV6-5 with TRBJ1-1, with TRBD1 matching 7 bases. With V trimmed by 6 bases and J by 2 bases, 6 bases remained unmatched. The CDR3 is made up of 14 amino acids. Germline V gene data show CDR1 as MNHEY and CDR2 as SVGAGI. CDR3 region: CASRLGQSNTEAFF. The CDR3 DNA sequence: TGTGCCAGCAGGCTGGGACAGAGTAACACTGAAGCTTTCTTT.

This clone appeared once. The chain has TRBV21-1 and TRBJ2-7; the DNA was not used to check the table's D call, TRBD1. TRBV21-1 constitutes a pseudogene. This CDR3 is 17 amino acids long. This CDR3 reads CASSKFGDRPCTYEQYF. CDR3 bases: TGTGCCAGCAGCAAATTTGGGGACAGGCCCTGTACCTACGAGCAGTACTTC.

Concerning this clone: The sample holds other DNA sequences that translate to the same CDR3. The chain employs TRBV9 and TRBJ2-1, with 8 bases that match TRBD1. Germline V gene lookup returns CDR1 SGDLS and CDR2 YYNGEE. This CDR3 is 16 amino acids long. J gave up 4 bases and V 0 bases, and 6 bases lay outside the gene matches. CDR3 DNA sequence: TGTGCCAGCAGCGTAGGCGGACAGGGATCATACAATGAGCAGTTCTTC. It yields the protein CASSVGGQGSYNEQFF.

A word on this clone: A much larger clone is a single base away; this may be a read error. The same CDR3 is also encoded by other DNA sequences in this sample. This chain connects TRBV2 to TRBJ1-5; the D is unclear. This CDR3 region has 11 residues. Germline-derived CDR1 and CDR2 are SNHLY and FYNNEI. V shed 3 bases and J shed 3 bases, with 0 bases lying between them. The CDR3 loop reads CASSDNQPQHF. The CDR3, as DNA: TGTGCCAGCAGTGACAATCAGCCCCAGCATTTT.

The V and J genes are TRBV5-1 and TRBJ2-1; 9 nucleotides line up with TRBD1. The germline V gene encodes CDR1 SGHRS and CDR2 YFSETQ. CDR3 length: 15 amino acids. Trimming cost V 4 bases and J 4 bases; bases outside gene matches: 6. In DNA form, the CDR3 reads TGCGCCAGCAGCAACGGGGACAGGGTTTACAATGAGCAGTTCTTC. This codes for CASSNGDRVYNEQFF.

V is TRBV19 and J is TRBJ2-7, with TRBD2 as a possible D gene (6 bases). The germline V and J ends were trimmed by 8 bases and 2 bases, with 13 bases remaining between them. The CDR3 runs to 13 residues. Germline V lookup: CDR1 LNHDA, CDR2 SQIVND (reference sequence). CDR3 protein: CASGGAGTYEQYF. CDR3 bases: TGTGCCAGTGGCGGGGCAGGGACCTACGAGCAGTACTTC.

DNA of the CDR3: TGTGCCAGCAGCGGAGCGGGACAGGTTGTTGAGACCCAGTACTTC. Its protein product is CASSGAGQVVETQYF. This chain joins TRBV9 and TRBJ2-5; TRBD1 might be the D (8 bases). The CDR3 consists of 15 residues. Germline values: CDR1 SGDLS, CDR2 YYNGEE. V lost 3 bases and J 5 bases, leaving 17 bases between the germline ends.

The rearrangement links TRBV5-1 to TRBJ2-7; tentative D call: TRBD2 (6 bases). The ends were cut back, 3 bases at V and 0 bases at J, with 16 bases in the middle. The germline CDR1 and CDR2 sequences are SGHRS and YFSETQ. The CDR3 totals 16 residues. Here the CDR3 DNA reads TGCGCCAGCAGCTACGGGGGACCGTCGAGCTCCTACGAGCAGTACTTC. The encoded protein is CASSYGGPSSSYEQYF.

The chain recombines TRBV5-4 with TRBJ1-1, with 8 bases lining up with TRBD1. V was clipped by 2 bases and J by 10 bases; unmatched bases: 7. CDR1 is SGHNT, CDR2 YYREEE, per germline (reference sequence). The CDR3 contains 13 residues. CDR3: CASSFSGQGPAFF. The CDR3 DNA is TGTGCCAGCAGCTTTTCTGGACAGGGCCCAGCTTTCTTT.

The chain carries TRBV6-6 and TRBJ2-7; TRBD1 aligns across 12 bases. The trim removed 4 bases at V and 6 bases at J, leaving 4 bases unmatched. The CDR3 runs 14 residues. CDR1 MNHNY and CDR2 SVGAGI come from the germline V gene (reference sequence). CDR3 amino acids: CASSSGTGGIEQYF. The CDR3 DNA follows: TGTGCCAGCAGTTCGGGGACAGGGGGCATCGAGCAGTACTTC.